The 13 T cell receptor beta chains presented below share a single source sample, sequenced in a study of post-analysis software for immune sequencing data. The study's findings and limits: Several TRBV segments were more frequent in patients than controls; TRBV5-6, TRBV5-1 and TRBV20-1 belonged to this group.

Their specific antigens are unknown. Unique molecular identifiers were carried by the TCR beta cDNA libraries. Each CDR3 protein is one row after TCRdb ran MiXCR on the PCR reads. In the table there are about 260,000 distinct CDR3 sequences, 36% of which are singletons. Material for sequencing was blood. Every receptor here comes from a girl aged 5-17 years with multiple sclerosis.

This clonotype was counted a few times. J is TRBJ2-2 and V is TRBV3-1, with TRBD2 matching 7 bases. V lost 3 bases to trimming and J lost 2 bases; unmatched junction nucleotides: 3. The CDR3 loop spans 15 amino acids. Germline loops: CDR1 LGHDT, CDR2 YNNKEL (reference sequence). The CDR3, as DNA: TGTGCCAGCAGCCACAGAGCGGGAAACACCGGGGAGCTGTTTTTT. Its protein is CASSHRAGNTGELFF.

On this clonotype: This may be a read error, as it is one base from a much larger clone. J is TRBJ2-3 and V is TRBV10-2; TRBD2 agrees at 8 bases. There are 16 residues in the CDR3. Germline V gene lookup returns CDR1 WSHSY and CDR2 SAAADI. CDR3: CASSQLAGPTTDPQYF. CDR3 DNA: TGCGCCAGCAGTCAGCTAGCGGGTCCTACCACAGATCCGCAGTATTTT.

The V gene is TRBV29-1, the J gene TRBJ2-7; D might be TRBD1 (6 bases). Germline CDR1 reads SQVTM; CDR2 reads ANQGSEA. V was trimmed by 4 bases and J by 7 bases, leaving 17 bases between them. The CDR3 runs 13 residues. The CDR3 DNA reads TGCAGCGTTGGAACGACAGGAGTTTGGGAGCAGTACTTC. Its translation is CSVGTTGVWEQYF.

The chain recombines TRBV6-2 or TRBV6-3 with TRBJ1-2; the match to TRBD1 covers 7 bases. This CDR3 comprises 13 residues. Germline V gene lookup returns CDR1 MNHEY and CDR2 SVGEGT. Losses at the gene ends were 8 bases for V and 6 bases for J; bases not matched to a gene: 9. CDR3 bases: TGTGCCAGCGTTGGACAGGCGAACCATGGCTACACCTTC. It codes for CASVGQANHGYTF.

There are many counts of this clonotype. The chain joins TRBV15 to TRBJ1-5; 7 bases are a match to TRBD1. The J segment lost 2 bases and the V segment lost 8 bases, leaving 6 bases of the junction unmatched. CDR3 size: 14 residues. Germline CDR1 reads LNHNV; CDR2 reads YYDKDF (reference sequence). The CDR3 bases are TGTGCCACCCAGGAAACAGGGGGCAATCAGCCCCAGCATTTT. It specifies CATQETGGNQPQHF. Together with reference TRBV15 and TRBJ1-5, the CDR3 gives the full variable domain: DAMVIQNPRYQVTQFGKPVTLSCSQTLNHNVMYWYQQKSSQAPKLLFHYYDKDFNNEADTPDNFQSRRPNTSFCFLDIRSPGLGDTAMYLCATQETGGNQPQHFGDGTRLSIL.

The chain has TRBV10-3 and TRBJ1-5; D is perhaps TRBD1 (5 bases). CDR1 ENHRY and CDR2 SYGVKD come from the germline V gene. V was shortened by 6 bases and J by 3 bases, with 15 bases between the two germline ends. The length of the CDR3 is 15 residues. The CDR3 nucleotides read TGTGCCATCAGCGAAGGGGTAGGTTACAATCAGCCCCAGCATTTT. Residues: CAISEGVGYNQPQHF.

This clonotype appeared many times. The chain couples TRBV25-1 to TRBJ1-5; 9 nucleotides match TRBD1. Germline CDR1 is MGHDK and CDR2 is SYGVNS. V lost 4 bases and J lost 5; bases outside the gene matches: 3. CDR3 length: 14 residues. DNA for the CDR3: TGTGCCAGCAGTGTGACAGGGGGGGATCAGCCCCAGCATTTT. Residues: CASSVTGGDQPQHF.

This clonotype was detected many times. This rearrangement joins TRBV5-1 to TRBJ2-3; 9 bases align to TRBD2. J was trimmed by 4 bases and V by 0 bases; bases with no gene match: 3. Looked up from germline, CDR1 is SGHRS and CDR2 is YFSETQ. The CDR3 spans 15 residues. CDR3 sequence reads: CASSLASGRSDTQYF. CDR3 DNA: TGCGCCAGCAGCTTGGCCAGCGGGAGGTCAGATACGCAGTATTTT.

Details on this clonotype: A read error may be the cause here, since a much bigger clone is one base away. V and J are TRBV20-1 and TRBJ1-5; tentative D call: TRBD1 (5 bases). The CDR3 has 12 residues. CDR1 DFQATT and CDR2 SNEGSKA come from the germline V gene (reference sequence). Trimming took off 7 bases at V and 6 bases at J, with 13 bases between the two ends. The chain's CDR3 is CSVSQGPQPQHF. The CDR3 bases are TGCAGTGTTAGCCAGGGTCCTCAGCCCCAGCATTTT.

This clonotype was picked up a small number of times. The chain is built from TRBV10-3 and TRBJ1-1; no firm D call. The CDR3 has 15 amino acids. Germline-derived CDR1 and CDR2 are ENHRY and SYGVKD. Trimming left V 3 bases short and J 0 bases short, with 11 bases between. CDR3 coding DNA: TGTGCCATCAGTGATTTAGGGCAGATGAACACTGAAGCTTTCTTT. It specifies CAISDLGQMNTEAFF.

In this sample, this clonotype turned up many times. The junction and the germline gene differ at one end; a read error may be behind it. The chain combines TRBV12-3 or TRBV12-4 with TRBJ2-5; D may be TRBD2 (7 bases). The CDR3 is made up of 13 amino acids. The CDR3 loop reads CASSLGGAETQYF. The CDR3 DNA follows: TGTGCCAGCAGCTTAGGGGGGGCAGAGACCCAGTACTTC.

Ten or more counts support this clonotype. The V gene is TRBV12-3 or TRBV12-4, the J gene TRBJ2-1; D uncertain. This CDR3 is 11 amino acids long. The V and J ends lost 3 bases and 10 bases respectively, with 7 bases between them. CDR3 amino acids: CASSFGGEQFF. The CDR3 DNA reads TGTGCCAGCAGTTTTGGTGGGGAGCAGTTCTTC.

In its sample, this clonotype was seen many times. V gene TRBV5-6 combines with J gene TRBJ2-1, with D possibly being TRBD2 (6 bases). The CDR3 is made up of 16 amino acids. With 5 bases removed from V and 2 bases from J, the gap between germline ends came to 17 bases. Germline lookup yields CDR1 SGHDT and CDR2 YYEEEE. CDR3 in amino acids: CASRRVRLGPYNEQFF. The DNA for the CDR3 is TGTGCCAGCAGGCGGGTCCGACTAGGACCCTACAATGAGCAGTTCTTC.